One and the same sample provided the 12 T cell receptor beta chains below, sequenced in a study of Graves' ophthalmopathy and Graves' hyperthyroidism. RNA transcripts were the source from which TCR beta CDR3 regions were amplified. First-round RT-PCR employed HTBI primers, with a second-round multiplex PCR after it. TCRdb re-called the multiplex PCR reads with MiXCR, one entry per CDR3 protein. The sample includes almost 750,000 distinct CDR3 sequences, about 44% seen only once; the top ten take less than 55%. Material for sequencing was peripheral blood. The source is an adult man with Graves' ophthalmopathy.

The CDR3 region is CASRNPRQGRSEQYF. The DNA for the CDR3 is TGTGCCAGTAGGAACCCCCGACAGGGAAGGAGCGAGCAGTACTTC. The chain uses TRBV19 and TRBJ2-7; 7 nucleotides agree with TRBD1. The J segment lost 6 bases and the V segment lost 6 bases, leaving 14 bases of the junction unmatched. The CDR3 is 15 residues long. Germline CDR1 LNHDA, CDR2 SQIVND (reference sequence).

This clonotype was detected many times. This chain uses TRBV7-3 with TRBJ2-7; tentative D call: TRBD1 (6 bases). Trimming left V 5 bases short and J 5 bases short, with 13 bases between. In germline, CDR1 is SGHTA, CDR2 FQGTGA. This CDR3 has 13 amino acids. CDR3 DNA: TGTGCCAGCAGCCCGCGCCCAGGGGACGAGCAGTACTTC. Translated: CASSPRPGDEQYF.

Note on this clonotype: Because the CDR3's place on the DNA is in doubt, the DNA is left out and the CDR3 is given as listed by TCRdb. The chain employs TRBV2 and TRBJ1-2. Germline CDR1 is SNHLY and CDR2 is FYNNEI. The CDR3 is 15 residues long, counting both termini. Here the CDR3 reads CACSASSNTNYGYTF.

This clonotype was found many times. The gene calls are TRBV7-9 and TRBJ2-7; 11 nucleotides line up with TRBD2. CDR3 length: 15 amino acids. J lost 8 bases, V lost 1 base, and 7 bases had no gene match. CDR1 SEHNR and CDR2 FQNEAQ come from the germline V gene (reference sequence). The CDR3 DNA sequence: TGTGCCAGCAGCTTAGTCACTAGCGGGAGTTACCAGCAGTACTTC. Residues: CASSLVTSGSYQQYF.

Turning to this clonotype: Compared with germline, one end of the junction differs, possibly owing to a read error. This chain joins TRBV7-9 and TRBJ2-3; D is possibly TRBD2 (7 bases). The CDR3 has 15 residues. Looked up from germline, CDR1 is SEHNR and CDR2 is FQNEAQ (reference sequence). As DNA, the CDR3 is TGTGCTAGCAGCTTAGTCGGGGGGCCGGGAGATACGCAGTATTTT. Protein product: CASSLVGGPGDTQYF.

The DNA for the CDR3 is TGTGCCAGCAGTTTTACAGGGGGCCCTACGACCCAGTACTTC. Residues: CASSFTGGPTTQYF. The chain couples TRBV27 to TRBJ2-5; TRBD1 matches at 9 bases. The CDR3 sequence is 14 residues long. Looked up from germline, CDR1 is MNHEY and CDR2 is SMNVEV (reference sequence). V shed 3 bases and J 7 bases; nucleotides not matched to a gene: 6.

As for this clonotype: Its ends do not fully match the called genes, so a read error is possible. The chain joins TRBV2 to TRBJ2-7; possibly TRBD2 for D (5 bases). The CDR3 sequence is 12 residues long. Germline CDR1 and CDR2: SNHLY and FYNNEI. CDR3 amino acids: CASSAGDYGQYF. In nucleotides, the CDR3 is TGTGCCAGCAGTGCCGGGGATTACGGGCAGTACTTC.

This clonotype was found a few times. A read error may account for a junction end that differs from germline. The J gene is TRBJ1-5, the V gene TRBV24-1; 7 nucleotides line up with TRBD1. This CDR3 region has 15 residues. Germline V gene data show CDR1 as KGHDR and CDR2 as SFDVKD. In DNA form, the CDR3 reads TGTGCCAGCAGTATCGTAGGGGGCACCAATCAGCCCCAGCATTTT. This codes for CASSIVGGTNQPQHF.

In its sample, this clonotype was seen a few times. The chain uses TRBV7-6 and TRBJ2-7; a possible D gene is TRBD1 (6 bases). CDR3 length: 14 amino acids. Germline lookup yields CDR1 SGHVS and CDR2 FNYEAQ. Between the trimmed V and J ends, which lost 4 bases and 4 bases, there was a span of 14 bases. CDR3 sequence reads: CASSSGPGDYEQYF. In DNA, the CDR3 is TGTGCCAGCAGCTCCGGACCAGGGGATTACGAGCAGTACTTC.

The J gene is TRBJ2-7, the V gene TRBV11-2, with a weak D call TRBD2 (6 bases). The length of the CDR3 is 14 residues. V lost 7 bases and J lost 0, with 13 bases in between. Germline values: CDR1 SGHAT, CDR2 FQNNGV. This chain's CDR3 is CASTRPGGSYEQYF. The DNA for the CDR3 is TGTGCCAGCACCAGACCCGGGGGCTCCTACGAGCAGTACTTC.

Turning to this clonotype: Germline is not matched at one junction end, which may reflect a read error. The genes are TRBV7-2 and TRBJ1-2, with a possible D match to TRBD1 (5 bases). The CDR3 length is 18 residues. The V gene's germline CDR1 is SGHTA and CDR2 FQGNSA. The CDR3 loop is CASSQSQRRPGTGDGYTF. The CDR3 DNA follows: TGCGCCAGCAGCCAAAGCCAACGACGACCCGGGACGGGGGATGGCTACACCTTC.

On this clonotype: Given the absence of the conserved phenylalanine or tryptophan at the CDR3 end, a read error is likely. It is unclear where the CDR3 begins or ends on the DNA, so no DNA is shown, and the CDR3 is as TCRdb lists it. The chain is built from TRBV15 and TRBJ2-5; the table's D call TRBD1 went unverified against the DNA. From its first to its last residue, the CDR3 has 9 amino acids. Germline values: CDR1 LNHNV, CDR2 YYDKDF (reference sequence). This CDR3 is CATSLNGGP.